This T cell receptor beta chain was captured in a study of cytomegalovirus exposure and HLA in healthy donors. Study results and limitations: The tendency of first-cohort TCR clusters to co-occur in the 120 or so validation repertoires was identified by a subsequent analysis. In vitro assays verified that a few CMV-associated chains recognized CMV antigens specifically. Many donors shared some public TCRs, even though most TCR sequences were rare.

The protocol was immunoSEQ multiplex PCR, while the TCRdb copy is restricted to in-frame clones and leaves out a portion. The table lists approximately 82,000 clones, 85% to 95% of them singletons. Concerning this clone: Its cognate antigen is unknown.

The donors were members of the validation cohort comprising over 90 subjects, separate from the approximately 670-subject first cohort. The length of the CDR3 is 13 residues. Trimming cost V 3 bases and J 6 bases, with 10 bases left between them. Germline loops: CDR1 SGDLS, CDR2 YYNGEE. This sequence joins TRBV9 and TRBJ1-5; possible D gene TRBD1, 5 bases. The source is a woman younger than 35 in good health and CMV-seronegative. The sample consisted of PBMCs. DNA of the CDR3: TGTGCCAGCAGCGACAGTGGGGCTCAGCCCCAGCATTTT. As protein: CASSDSGAQPQHF.